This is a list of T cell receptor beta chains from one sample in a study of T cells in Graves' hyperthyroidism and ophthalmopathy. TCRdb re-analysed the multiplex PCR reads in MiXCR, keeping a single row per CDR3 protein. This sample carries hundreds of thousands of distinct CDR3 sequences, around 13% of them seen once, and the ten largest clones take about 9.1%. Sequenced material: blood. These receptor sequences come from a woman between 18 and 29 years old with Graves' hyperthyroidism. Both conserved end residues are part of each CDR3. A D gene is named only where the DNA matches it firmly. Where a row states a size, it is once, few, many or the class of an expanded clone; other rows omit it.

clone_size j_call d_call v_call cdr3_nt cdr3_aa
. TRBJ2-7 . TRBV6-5 TGTGCCAGCAGTTACAAGGAGGGCCCCTACGAGCAGTACTTC CASSYKEGPYEQYF
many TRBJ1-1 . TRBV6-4 TGTGCCAGCAGGCGAGAAGCGAACACTGAAGCTTTCTTT CASRREANTEAFF
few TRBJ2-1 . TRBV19 TGTGCCAGTAGTATAGAGGGGCGGGACGTCTACAATGAGCAGTTCTTC CASSIEGRDVYNEQFF
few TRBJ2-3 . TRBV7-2 TGTGCCAGCAGCTTAGCGGGGGCTCTAGATACGCAGTATTTT CASSLAGALDTQYF
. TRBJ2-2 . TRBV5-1 TGCGCCAGCAGCTTGTGGGAGGACAGGTCTGCGAACACCGGGGAGCTGTTTTTT CASSLWEDRSANTGELFF
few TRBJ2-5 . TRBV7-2 TGTGCCAGCAGCCAAGATCTTGGCACGGCGGGCTGGACCCAGTACTTC CASSQDLGTAGWTQYF
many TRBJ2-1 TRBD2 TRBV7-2 TGTGCCAGCAGCTTAGATAGCGGGGCCTACAATGAGCAGTTCTTC CASSLDSGAYNEQFF
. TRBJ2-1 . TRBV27 TGTGCCATCAAGGACCGATACTACTACAATGAGCAGTTCTTC CAIKDRYYYNEQFF
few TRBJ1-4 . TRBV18 TGTGCCAGCTCACCAGGCGGCCTTAATAATGAAAAACTGTTTTTT CASSPGGLNNEKLFF
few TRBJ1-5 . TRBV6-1 TGTGCCAGCAGACTTGATCCCGCCGGGCAGCCCCAGCATTTT CASRLDPAGQPQHF
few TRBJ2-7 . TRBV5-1 TGCGCCAGCAGCTTTACTGCCGGAACCTACGAGCAGTACTTC CASSFTAGTYEQYF
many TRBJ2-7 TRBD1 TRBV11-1 TGTGCCAGCAGCGCACACGACAGGGGGCAGGGTTACGAGCAGTACTTC CASSAHDRGQGYEQYF
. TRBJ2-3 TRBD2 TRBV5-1 TGCGCCAGCAAAACAGCGGGGGCAAGGGATACGCAGTATTTT CASKTAGARDTQYF
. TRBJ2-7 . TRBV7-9 TGTGCCAGCAGCTTCGAGACGTACGAGCAGTACTTC CASSFETYEQYF
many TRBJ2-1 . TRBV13 TGTGCCAGCAGCTTAGTGGGCAATGAGCAGTTCTTC CASSLVGNEQFF
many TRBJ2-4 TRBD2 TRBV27 TGTGCCAGCAGCCCGACTAGCGGGGGAAACATTCAGTACTTC CASSPTSGGNIQYF
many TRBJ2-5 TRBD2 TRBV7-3 TGTGCCAGCAGCCATCCCACTGCGAGGAGGGAGGGCCTGGGGGAGACCCAGTACTTC CASSHPTARREGLGETQYF
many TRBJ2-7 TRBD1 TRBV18 TGTGCCAGCTCACCGGGACAGATGATCTACGAGCAGTACTTC CASSPGQMIYEQYF
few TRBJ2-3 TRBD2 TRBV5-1 TGCGCCAGCACCCTCTCGGGGGGTTTCACAGATACGCAGTATTTT CASTLSGGFTDTQYF
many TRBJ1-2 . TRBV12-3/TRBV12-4 TGTGCCAGCAGTTTTGGCAGGGGCGTGTTGAACTATGGCTACACCTTC CASSFGRGVLNYGYTF
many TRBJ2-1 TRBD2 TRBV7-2 TGTGCCAGCAGCCTGGGACTAGGTACCTACAATGAGCAGTTCTTC CASSLGLGTYNEQFF
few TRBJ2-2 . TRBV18 TGTGCCAGCTCACCCGGGAATAGCCGGAACACCGGGGAGCTGTTTTTT CASSPGNSRNTGELFF
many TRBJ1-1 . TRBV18 TGTGCCAGCTCACCACCGACGAGACAAGTGAACACTGAAGCTTTCTTT CASSPPTRQVNTEAFF
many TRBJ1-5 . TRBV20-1 TGCAGTGCTAGACTTAGGCCAGATTTTGATCAGCCCCAGCATTTT CSARLRPDFDQPQHF
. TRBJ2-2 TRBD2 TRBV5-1 TGCGCCAGCAGCTCGCGGGGACTAGCGGGAGGGCCTAGCACCGGGGAGCTGTTTTTT CASSSRGLAGGPSTGELFF
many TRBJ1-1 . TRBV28 TGTGCCAGCAGTTTACCACTTAACACTGAAGCTTTCTTT CASSLPLNTEAFF
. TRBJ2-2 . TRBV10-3 TGTGCCATCCGGGACACCGGGGAGCTGTTTTTT CAIRDTGELFF
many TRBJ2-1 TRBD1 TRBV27 TGTGCCAGCAGTCTACAGGGGGCCTACAATGAGCAGTTCTTC CASSLQGAYNEQFF
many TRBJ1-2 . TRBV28 TGTGCCAGCAGTTTATCGGGGCCCCGGGGAAGCTACACCTTC CASSLSGPRGSYTF
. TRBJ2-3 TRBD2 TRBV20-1 TGCAGTGCTTCGGGTCTTGGGGGGGACTTCCTCACAGATACGCAGTATTTT CSASGLGGDFLTDTQYF
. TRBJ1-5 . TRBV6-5 TGTGCCAGCAGTTACGGGGGTCTCAATCAGCCCCAGCATTTT CASSYGGLNQPQHF
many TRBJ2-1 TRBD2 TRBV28 TGTGCCAGCACTTCGGAGCACAAGCGGGGGGGGAGGAATGAGCAGTTCTTC CASTSEHKRGGRNEQFF
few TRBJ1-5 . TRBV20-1 TGCAGTGTTCCCAGGGTTAGCGGTCAGCCCCAGCATTTT CSVPRVSGQPQHF
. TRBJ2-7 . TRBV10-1 TGCGCCAGCAGTGAGGGTCCGAATGAGCAGTACTTC CASSEGPNEQYF
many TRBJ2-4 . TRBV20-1 TGCAGTGCTAGAGGGGCAGTATTAGCCAAAAACATTCAGTACTTC CSARGAVLAKNIQYF
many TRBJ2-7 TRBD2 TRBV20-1 TGCAGTGCTCGACCGGGACTAGCGATGCCCTACGAGCAGTACTTC CSARPGLAMPYEQYF
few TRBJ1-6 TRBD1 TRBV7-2 TGTGCCAGCAGCTCAGAGACAGGGATCTATAATTCACCCCTCCACTTT CASSSETGIYNSPLHF
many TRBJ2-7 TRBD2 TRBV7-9 TGTGCCAGCAGCGCGAGAGAAGCGGGAGTGAGCCACGAGCAGTACTTC CASSAREAGVSHEQYF
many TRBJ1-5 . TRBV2 TGTGCCAGCAGTGAACAGGGCCATAGCAATCAGCCCCAGCATTTT CASSEQGHSNQPQHF
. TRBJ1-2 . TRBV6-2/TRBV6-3 TGTGCCAGCATTCGGGACGGTGCTAACTATGGCTACACCTTC CASIRDGANYGYTF
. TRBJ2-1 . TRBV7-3 TGTGCCAGCAGCTTACGCGACAGAACCTACAATGAGCAGTTCTTC CASSLRDRTYNEQFF
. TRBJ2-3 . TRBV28 TGTGCCAGCACAAACGGGTATAGCACAGATACGCAGTATTTT CASTNGYSTDTQYF
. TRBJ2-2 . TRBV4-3 TGCGCCAGCAGCCAAGCGGATACTGTCACCGGGGAGCTGTTTTTT CASSQADTVTGELFF
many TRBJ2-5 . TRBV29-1 TGCAGCTCCCTTAGCGGCTTCCAAGAGACCCAGTACTTC CSSLSGFQETQYF
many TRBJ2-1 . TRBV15 TGTGCCACCAGGGACCGAAGTTACTCCTACAATGAGCAGTTCTTC CATRDRSYSYNEQFF
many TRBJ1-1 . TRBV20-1 TGCAGTGCTAGGCCGGGACCAAGGGGTGAAGCTTTCTTT CSARPGPRGEAFF
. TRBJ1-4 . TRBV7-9 TGTGCCAGCAGCTTAGTAACTAATGAAAAACTGTTTTTT CASSLVTNEKLFF
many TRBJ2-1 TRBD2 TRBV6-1 TGTGCCAGCAGCACCGTAGCGGGGGGGCCAAGGTCCTACAATGAGCAGTTCTTC CASSTVAGGPRSYNEQFF